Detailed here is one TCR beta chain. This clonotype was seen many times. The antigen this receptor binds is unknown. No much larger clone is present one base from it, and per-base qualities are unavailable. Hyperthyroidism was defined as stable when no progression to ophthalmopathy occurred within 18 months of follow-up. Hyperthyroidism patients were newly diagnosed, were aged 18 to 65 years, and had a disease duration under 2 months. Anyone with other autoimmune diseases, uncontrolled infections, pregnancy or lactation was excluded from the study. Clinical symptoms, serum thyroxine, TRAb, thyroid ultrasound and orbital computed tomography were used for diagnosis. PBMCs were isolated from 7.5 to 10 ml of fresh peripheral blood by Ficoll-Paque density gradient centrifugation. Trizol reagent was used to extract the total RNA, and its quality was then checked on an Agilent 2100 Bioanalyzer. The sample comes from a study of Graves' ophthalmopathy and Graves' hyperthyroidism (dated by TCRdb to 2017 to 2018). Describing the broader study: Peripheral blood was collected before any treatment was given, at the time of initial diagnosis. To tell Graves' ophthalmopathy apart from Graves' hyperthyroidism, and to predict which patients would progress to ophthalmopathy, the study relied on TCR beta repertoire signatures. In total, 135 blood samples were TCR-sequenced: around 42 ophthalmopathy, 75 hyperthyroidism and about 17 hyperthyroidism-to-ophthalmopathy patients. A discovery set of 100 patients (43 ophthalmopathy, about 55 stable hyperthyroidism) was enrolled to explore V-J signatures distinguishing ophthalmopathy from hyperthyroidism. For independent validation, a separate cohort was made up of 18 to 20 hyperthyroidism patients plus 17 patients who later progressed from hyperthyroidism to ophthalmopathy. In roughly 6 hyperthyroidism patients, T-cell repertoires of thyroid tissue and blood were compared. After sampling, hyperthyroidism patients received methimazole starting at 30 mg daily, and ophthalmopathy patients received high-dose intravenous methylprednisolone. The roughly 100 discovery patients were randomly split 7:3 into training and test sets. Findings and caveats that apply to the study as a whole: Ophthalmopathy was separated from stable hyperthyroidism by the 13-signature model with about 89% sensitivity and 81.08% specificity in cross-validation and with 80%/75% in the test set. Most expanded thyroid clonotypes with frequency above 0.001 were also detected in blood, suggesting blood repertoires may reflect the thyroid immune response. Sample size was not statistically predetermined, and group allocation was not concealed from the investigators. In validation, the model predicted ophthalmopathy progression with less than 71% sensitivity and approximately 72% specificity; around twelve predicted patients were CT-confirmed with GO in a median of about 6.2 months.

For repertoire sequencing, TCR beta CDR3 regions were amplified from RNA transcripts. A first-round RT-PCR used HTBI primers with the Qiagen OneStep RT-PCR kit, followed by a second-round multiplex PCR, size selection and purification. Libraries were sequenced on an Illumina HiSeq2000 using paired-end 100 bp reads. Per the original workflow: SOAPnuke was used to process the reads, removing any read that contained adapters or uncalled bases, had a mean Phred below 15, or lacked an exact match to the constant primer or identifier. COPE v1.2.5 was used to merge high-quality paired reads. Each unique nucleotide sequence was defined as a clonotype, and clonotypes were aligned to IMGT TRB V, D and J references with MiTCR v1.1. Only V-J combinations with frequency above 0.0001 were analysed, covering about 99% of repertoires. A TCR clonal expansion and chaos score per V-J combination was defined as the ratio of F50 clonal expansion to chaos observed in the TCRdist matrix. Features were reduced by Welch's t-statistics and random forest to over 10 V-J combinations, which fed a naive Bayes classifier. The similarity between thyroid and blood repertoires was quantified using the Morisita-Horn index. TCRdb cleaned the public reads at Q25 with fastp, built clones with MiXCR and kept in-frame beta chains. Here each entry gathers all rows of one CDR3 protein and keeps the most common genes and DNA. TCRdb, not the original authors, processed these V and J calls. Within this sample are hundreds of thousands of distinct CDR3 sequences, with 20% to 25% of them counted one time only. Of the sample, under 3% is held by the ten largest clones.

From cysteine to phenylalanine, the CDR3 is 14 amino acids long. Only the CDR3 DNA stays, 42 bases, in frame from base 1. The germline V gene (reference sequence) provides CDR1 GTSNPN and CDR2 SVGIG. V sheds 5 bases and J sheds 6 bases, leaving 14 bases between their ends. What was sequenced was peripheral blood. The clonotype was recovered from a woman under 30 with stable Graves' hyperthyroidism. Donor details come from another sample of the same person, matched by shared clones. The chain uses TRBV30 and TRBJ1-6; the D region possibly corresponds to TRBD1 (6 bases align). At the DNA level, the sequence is TGTGCCTGGGGACGGAAGGACAGTAATTCACCCCTCCACTTT. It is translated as CAWGRKDSNSPLHF.